This T cell receptor beta chain was found in a study of PD-1 blockade in classical Hodgkin lymphoma. This clone turned up a few times. What it binds is not known. Broader study findings: Reports described newly diagnosed patients as having lower baseline TCR diversity than healthy donors. Why repertoires differed is undefined; disease activity or prior therapy possibly contributed. Significantly greater TCR diversity emerged by C4D1 in CD4+ cells but not CD8+ cells. After ASCT, patients who started nivolumab under 1 year later were excluded.

All patients experienced relapse after autologous stem cell transplantation, and brentuximab vedotin exposure was variable. V dropped 11 bases and J dropped 8; count of bases not matched to a gene: 8. The length of the CDR3 is 12 residues. From germline, CDR1 is MNHNY and CDR2 SVGAGI (reference sequence). Repertoires were generated with immunoSEQ multiplex PCR, while TCRdb's copy carries only in-frame clones and drops some. The repertoire consists of 130,000 to 150,000 clones, with just under 80% occurring once and the leading ten covering 7.5% to 10%. The TCR originated in a human donor with classical Hodgkin lymphoma. V is TRBV6-6 and J is TRBJ1-1, with 10 bases matching TRBD1. Sample: peripheral blood mononuclear cells (PBMCs), taken before the second cycle of nivolumab. CDR3 nucleotides: TGTGCCTTCGGGACAGGGGCCACCGAAGCTTTCTTT. This gives the protein CAFGTGATEAFF.